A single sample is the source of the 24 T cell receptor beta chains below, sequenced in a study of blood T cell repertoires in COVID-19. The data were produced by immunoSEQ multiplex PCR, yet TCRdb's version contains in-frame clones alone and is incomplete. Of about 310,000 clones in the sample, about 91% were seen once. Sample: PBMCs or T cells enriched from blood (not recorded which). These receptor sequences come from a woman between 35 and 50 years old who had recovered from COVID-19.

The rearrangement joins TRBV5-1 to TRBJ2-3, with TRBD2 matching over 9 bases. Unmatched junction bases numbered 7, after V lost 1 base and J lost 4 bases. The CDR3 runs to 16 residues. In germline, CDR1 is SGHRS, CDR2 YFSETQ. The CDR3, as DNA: TGCGCCAGCAGCTTGCTTAGCGGGGGTGTTGCAGATACGCAGTATTTT. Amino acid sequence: CASSLLSGGVADTQYF.

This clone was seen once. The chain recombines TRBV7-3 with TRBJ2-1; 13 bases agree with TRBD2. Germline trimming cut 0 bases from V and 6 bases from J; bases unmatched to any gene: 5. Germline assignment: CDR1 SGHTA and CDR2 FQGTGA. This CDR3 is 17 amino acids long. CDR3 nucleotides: TGTGCCAGCAGCTTAACTGCACTAGCGGGAGGGCTCAATGAGCAGTTCTTC. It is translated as CASSLTALAGGLNEQFF.

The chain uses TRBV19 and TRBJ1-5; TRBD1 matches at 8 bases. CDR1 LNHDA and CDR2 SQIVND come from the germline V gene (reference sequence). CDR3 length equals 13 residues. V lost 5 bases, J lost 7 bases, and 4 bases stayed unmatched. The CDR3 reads CASSAGGAQPQHF. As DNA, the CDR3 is TGTGCCAGTAGTGCAGGGGGCGCCCAGCCCCAGCATTTT.

DNA for the CDR3: TGTGCCAGCAGTCTACCGGGACAGGGGTACACTGAAGCTTTCTTT. The encoded protein is CASSLPGQGYTEAFF. V and J are TRBV7-6 and TRBJ1-1; 10 bases fit TRBD1. V was pared by 6 bases and J by 3 bases, with 7 bases of the junction left unmatched. Per the germline V gene, CDR1 is SGHVS and CDR2 is FNYEAQ. This CDR3 is 15 amino acids long.

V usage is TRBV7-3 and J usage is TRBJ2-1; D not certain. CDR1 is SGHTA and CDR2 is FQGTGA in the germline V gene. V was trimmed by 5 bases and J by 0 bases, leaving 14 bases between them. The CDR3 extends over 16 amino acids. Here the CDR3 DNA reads TGTGCCAGCAGCGTTCGACCGGGTAGCTCCTACAATGAGCAGTTCTTC. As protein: CASSVRPGSSYNEQFF.

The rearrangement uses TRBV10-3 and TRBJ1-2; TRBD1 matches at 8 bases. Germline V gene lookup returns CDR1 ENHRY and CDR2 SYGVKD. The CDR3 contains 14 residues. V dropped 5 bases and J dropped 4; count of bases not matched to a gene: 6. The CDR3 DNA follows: TGTGCCATCAGTTCGGACAGGGAGGGCTATGGCTACACCTTC. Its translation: CAISSDREGYGYTF.

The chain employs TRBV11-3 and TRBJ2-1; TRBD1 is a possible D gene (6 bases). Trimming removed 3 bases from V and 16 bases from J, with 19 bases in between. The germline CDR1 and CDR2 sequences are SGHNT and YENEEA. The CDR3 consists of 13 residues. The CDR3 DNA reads TGTGCCAGCAGCTTTCAAACAGGGTCCAATATATTCTTC. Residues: CASSFQTGSNIFF.

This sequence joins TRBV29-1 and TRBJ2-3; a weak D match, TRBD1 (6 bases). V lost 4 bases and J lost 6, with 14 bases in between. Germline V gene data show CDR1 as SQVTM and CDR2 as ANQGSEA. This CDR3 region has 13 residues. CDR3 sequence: CSVGGRQVDTQYF. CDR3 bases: TGCAGCGTTGGGGGGCGGCAGGTTGATACGCAGTATTTT.

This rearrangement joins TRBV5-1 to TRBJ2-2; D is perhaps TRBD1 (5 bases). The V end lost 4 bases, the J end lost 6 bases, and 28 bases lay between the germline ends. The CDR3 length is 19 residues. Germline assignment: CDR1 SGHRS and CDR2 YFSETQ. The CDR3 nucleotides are TGCGCCAGCAGCCTCCCCCCAGGGTTTCGGCAAAATGGTCCCGGGGAGCTGTTTTTT. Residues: CASSLPPGFRQNGPGELFF.

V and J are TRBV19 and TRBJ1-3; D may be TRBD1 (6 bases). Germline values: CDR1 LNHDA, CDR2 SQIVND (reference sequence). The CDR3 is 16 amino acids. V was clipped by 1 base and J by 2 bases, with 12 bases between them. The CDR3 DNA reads TGTGCCAGTAGTATAGTGAAGGGGGAACCTGGAAACACCATATATTTT. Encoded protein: CASSIVKGEPGNTIYF.

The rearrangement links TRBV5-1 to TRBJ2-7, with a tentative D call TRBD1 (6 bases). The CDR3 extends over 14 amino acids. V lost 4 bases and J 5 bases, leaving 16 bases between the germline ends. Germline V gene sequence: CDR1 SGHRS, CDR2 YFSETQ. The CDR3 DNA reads TGCGCCAGCAGCCCCGGACAGCTGGGGGACGAGCAGTACTTC. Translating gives CASSPGQLGDEQYF.

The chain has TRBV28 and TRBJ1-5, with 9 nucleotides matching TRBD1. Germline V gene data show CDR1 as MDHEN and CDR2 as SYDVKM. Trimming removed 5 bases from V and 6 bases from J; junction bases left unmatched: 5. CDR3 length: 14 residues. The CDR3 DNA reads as TGTGCCAGCAGTCTAACAGGGGGCAGTCAGCCCCAGCATTTT. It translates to CASSLTGGSQPQHF.

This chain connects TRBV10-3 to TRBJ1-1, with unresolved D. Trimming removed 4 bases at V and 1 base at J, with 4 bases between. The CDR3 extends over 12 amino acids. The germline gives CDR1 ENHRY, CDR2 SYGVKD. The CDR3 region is CAISGGNTEAFF. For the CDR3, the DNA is TGTGCCATCAGTGGCGGGAACACTGAAGCTTTCTTT.

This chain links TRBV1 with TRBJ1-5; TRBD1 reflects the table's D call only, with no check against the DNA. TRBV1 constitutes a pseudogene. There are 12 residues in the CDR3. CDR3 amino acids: CTSSPGNRAQHF. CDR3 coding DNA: TGCACCAGCAGCCCGGGGAACAGGGCCCAGCATTTT.

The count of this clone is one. As DNA, the CDR3 is TGTGCCAGCAGCCGAACCGGGACAGCTGGCAATGGCTACACCTTC. It specifies CASSRTGTAGNGYTF. The J gene is TRBJ1-2, the V gene TRBV6-5, with 7 bases aligning to TRBD1. Germline assignment: CDR1 MNHEY and CDR2 SVGAGI. CDR3 length: 15 residues. After removal of 6 bases from V and 6 bases from J, the junction contained 13 bases not matched to a gene.

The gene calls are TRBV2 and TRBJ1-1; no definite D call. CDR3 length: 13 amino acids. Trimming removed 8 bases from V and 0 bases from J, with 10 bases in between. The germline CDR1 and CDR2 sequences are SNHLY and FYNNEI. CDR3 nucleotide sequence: TGTGCCAGCCGGGAGAGCATGAACACTGAAGCTTTCTTT. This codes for CASRESMNTEAFF.

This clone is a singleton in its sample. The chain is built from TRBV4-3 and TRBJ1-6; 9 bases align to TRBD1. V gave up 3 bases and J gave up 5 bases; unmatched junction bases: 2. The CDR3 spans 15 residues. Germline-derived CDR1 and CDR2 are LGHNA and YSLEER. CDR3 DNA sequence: TGCGCCAGCAGCCAGGACAGGGGCAATAATTCACCCCTCCACTTT. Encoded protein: CASSQDRGNNSPLHF.

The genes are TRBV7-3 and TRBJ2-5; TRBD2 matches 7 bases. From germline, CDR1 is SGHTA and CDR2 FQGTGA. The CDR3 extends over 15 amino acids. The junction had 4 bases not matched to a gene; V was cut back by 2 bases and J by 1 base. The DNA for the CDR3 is TGTGCCAGCAGCTTAGGGGGGACTATCCAAGAGACCCAGTACTTC. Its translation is CASSLGGTIQETQYF.

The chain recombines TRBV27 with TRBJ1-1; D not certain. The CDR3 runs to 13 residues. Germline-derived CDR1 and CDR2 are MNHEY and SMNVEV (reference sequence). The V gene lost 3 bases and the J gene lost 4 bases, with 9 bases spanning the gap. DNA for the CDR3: TGTGCCAGCAGTTTCGGTCCGAGCACTGAAGCTTTCTTT. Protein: CASSFGPSTEAFF.

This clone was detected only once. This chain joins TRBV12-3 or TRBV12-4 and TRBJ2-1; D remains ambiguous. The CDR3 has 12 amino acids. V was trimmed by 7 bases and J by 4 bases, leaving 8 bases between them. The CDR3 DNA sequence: TGTGCCAGCACGGCAGGATACAATGAGCAGTTCTTC. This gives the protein CASTAGYNEQFF.

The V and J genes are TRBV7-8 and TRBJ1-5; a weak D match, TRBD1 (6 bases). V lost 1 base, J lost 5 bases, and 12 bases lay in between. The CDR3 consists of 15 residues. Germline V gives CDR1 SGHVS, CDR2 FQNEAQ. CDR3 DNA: TGTGCCAGCAGCTTAGACAGGGTTCGCGATCAGCCCCAGCATTTT. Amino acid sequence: CASSLDRVRDQPQHF.

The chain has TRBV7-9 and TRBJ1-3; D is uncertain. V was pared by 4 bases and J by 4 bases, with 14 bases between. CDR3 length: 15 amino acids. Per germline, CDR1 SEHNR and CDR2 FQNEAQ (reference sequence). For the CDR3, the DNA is TGTGCCAGCAGCTCGGGGAACACGGGAGGAAACACCATATATTTT. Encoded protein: CASSSGNTGGNTIYF.

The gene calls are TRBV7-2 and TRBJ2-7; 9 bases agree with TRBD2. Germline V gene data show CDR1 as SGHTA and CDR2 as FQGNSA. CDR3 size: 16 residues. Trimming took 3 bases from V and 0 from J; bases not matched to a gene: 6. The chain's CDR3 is CASSLGIAGVSYEQYF. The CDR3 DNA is TGTGCCAGCAGCTTGGGGATAGCGGGGGTCTCCTACGAGCAGTACTTC.

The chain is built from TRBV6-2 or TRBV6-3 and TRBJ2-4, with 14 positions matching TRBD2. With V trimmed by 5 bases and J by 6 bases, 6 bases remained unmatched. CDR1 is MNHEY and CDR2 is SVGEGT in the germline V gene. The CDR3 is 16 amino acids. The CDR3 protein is CASSPLGLAGGNIQYF. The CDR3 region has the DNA TGTGCCAGCAGTCCACTAGGACTAGCGGGAGGAAACATTCAGTACTTC.